This is a list of T cell receptor beta chains from one sample in a study of cytotoxic CD8 clonotypes in ibrutinib-treated CLL. Profiled with immunoSEQ multiplex PCR; TCRdb holds only in-frame clones, not every one. The sample contains 50,000 to 65,000 clones, over 60% of which appear only once. This material consisted of PBMCs, taken after 12 months of ibrutinib treatment. These receptors all stem from a human donor with chronic lymphocytic leukemia. Each CDR3 is given with its conserved first and last residue.

v_gene,CDR3aa
TRBV4-3,CASSVQDRDSTGELFF
TRBV7-2,CASSLSREPYEQYF
TRBV28,CASSLLAEKGQYF
TRBV2,CASSSFTLEQFF
TRBV5-4,CASSLGGYQETQYF
TRBV5-1,CASSDTGLAGGRSYNEQFF
TRBV28,CASSEGERETQYF
TRBV18,CASSLIYNEQFF
TRBV7-9,CASSFGGSTYEQYF
TRBV18,CASSPGPGFRTGELFF
TRBV9,CASSLDLSGAIYNEQFF
TRBV2,CASSKGPNEKLFF
TRBV27,CASSAGGGRETQYF
TRBV5-1,CASSPPQESNYGYTF
TRBV7-9,CASNPSGGRGPSLTGELFF
TRBV28,CASSPTSTDTQYF
TRBV4-2,CASSQDPLAPGGNQETQYF
TRBV7-2,CASSPQQVQLFF
TRBV6-4,CASSVDTYTGELFF
TRBV9,CASSVGMGDTQYF
TRBV18,CASSPPTGGPNTGELFF
TRBV6-1,CASSEGDFWNIQYF
TRBV4-1,CASSPFGGLAGVGGTDTQYF
TRBV6-6,CASSNRRSSYEQYF
TRBV29-1,CSATQGARDTGELFF
TRBV7-2,CASSLVPSGSYNEQFF
TRBV27,CASSWLAGVTGELFF
TRBV18,CASSPSGGGTGELFF
TRBV9,CASSKRDRGFGSGANVLTF
TRBV11-2,CASSWLAGADTQYF
TRBV2,CASRVSGQQNQPQHF